The T cell receptor beta chain under discussion was sequenced for a study of T-cell reconstitution after alpha-beta-depleted transplantation in children. Molecular barcoding with unique molecular identifiers was used for the TCRbeta library. Each CDR3 protein is one row after TCRdb ran MiXCR on the PCR reads. The sample consists of 450,000 to 600,000 distinct CDR3 sequences, approximately 10% of them appearing once. Study results and caveats: T-cell numbers and diversity one year post-transplant derived largely from freshly generated T cells. Some patients' high day-60 TCRbeta diversity was traced to surviving recipient T cells and thymic progenitors. Expanded graft clones, several hundred of them, were reportedly the source of alpha-beta T cells about two months after transplant.

CDR3 size: 15 residues. The V gene's germline CDR1 is SGHRS and CDR2 YFSETQ. Trimming removed 0 bases from V and 7 bases from J; junction bases left unmatched: 4. Many counts were recorded for this clonotype. What it binds is unknown. The source material was PBMCs, sampled before TCRalphabeta/CD19-depleted stem cell transplant. The chain combines TRBV5-1 with TRBJ2-1; 10 positions agree with TRBD2. The receptor comes from a child aged 2-15 years with inherited bone marrow failure, due to receive a stem cell transplant. The CDR3 DNA sequence: TGCGCCAGCAGCTTGGGGGGGACTAGCGAGAATGAGCAGTTCTTC. Translated, it gives CASSLGGTSENEQFF.